The clone carrying this TCR beta chain appeared many times. The sample originates from a study of Graves' ophthalmopathy and Graves' hyperthyroidism. For repertoire sequencing, the TCR beta CDR3 regions were amplified from RNA transcripts. In the first round, RT-PCR was carried out with HTBI primers, and a multiplex PCR formed the second round. TCRdb re-called the multiplex PCR reads through MiXCR, storing one row per CDR3 protein. Of around 470,000 distinct CDR3 sequences in the sample, 13% to 15% were seen once. The TCR comes from a woman aged 30 to 39 with Graves' ophthalmopathy. The sequencing sample was made of blood.

Written as DNA, the CDR3 is TGTGCCAGCAGCTATGGGACGGCTACCATCTCAGGCTACACCTTC. This encodes CASSYGTATISGYTF. The chain recombines TRBV6-5 with TRBJ1-2; maybe TRBD1 (5 bases). This CDR3 region has 15 residues. Trimming pared 6 bases from V and 8 bases from J, leaving 22 bases between. The germline V gene encodes CDR1 MNHEY and CDR2 SVGAGI.